This TCR beta chain was found in a study of tumor and adjacent non-tumor tissue in lung cancer. About the research overall: There were fewer than 15 adenocarcinoma, a couple of squamous cell carcinoma and 1 small cell lung cancer cases. Samples averaged about 4.17 million productive TCRbeta reads each.

Study-wide points: In normal lung, the top 100 clones were significantly more dominant than in tumor. Patients with more diverse tumor TCRs had worse survival.

Deletions cut 2 bases from V and 5 bases from J, with 15 bases between. Germline CDR1 and CDR2: MNHEY and SVGAGI. The CDR3 runs to 15 residues. TCRbeta libraries were built with three rounds of nested PCR, modified from ARM-PCR. TCRdb redid the calling of the multiplex PCR reads with MiXCR, one entry per CDR3 protein. The sample lists around 210,000 distinct CDR3 sequences; around 70% were seen once. The template was RNA from unsorted bulk tissue. On this clonotype: As yet, its antigen is unknown. This could be a read error, since a much larger clone is one nucleotide away.

The sequencing sample was made of lung tumor tissue. The clonotype originates from a man in his fifties or sixties with non-small cell lung cancer. The chain joins TRBV6-5 to TRBJ2-5; D may match TRBD1 or TRBD2 (6 bases each). The CDR3 nucleotides are TGTGCCAGCAGTTACCTCCCGGGGGCGGGGGAGACCCAGTACTTC. Its protein product is CASSYLPGAGETQYF.